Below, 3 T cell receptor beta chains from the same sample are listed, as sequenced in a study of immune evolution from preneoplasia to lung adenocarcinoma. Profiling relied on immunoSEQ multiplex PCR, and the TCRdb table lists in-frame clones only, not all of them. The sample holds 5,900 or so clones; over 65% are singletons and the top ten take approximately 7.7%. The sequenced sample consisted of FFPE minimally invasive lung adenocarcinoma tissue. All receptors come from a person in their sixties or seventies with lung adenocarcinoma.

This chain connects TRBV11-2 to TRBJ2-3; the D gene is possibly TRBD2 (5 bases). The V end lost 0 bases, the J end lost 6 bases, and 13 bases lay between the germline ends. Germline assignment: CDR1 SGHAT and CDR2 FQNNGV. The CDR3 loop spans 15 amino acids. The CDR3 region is CASSLDRVPGDTQYF. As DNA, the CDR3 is TGTGCCAGCAGCTTAGATCGGGTGCCGGGGGATACGCAGTATTTT.

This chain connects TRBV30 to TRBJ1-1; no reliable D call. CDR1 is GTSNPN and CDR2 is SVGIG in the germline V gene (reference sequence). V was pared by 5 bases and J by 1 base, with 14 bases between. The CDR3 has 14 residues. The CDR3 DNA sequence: TGTGCCTGGGGGAGCGGAATCTCGAACACTGAAGCTTTCTTT. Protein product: CAWGSGISNTEAFF.

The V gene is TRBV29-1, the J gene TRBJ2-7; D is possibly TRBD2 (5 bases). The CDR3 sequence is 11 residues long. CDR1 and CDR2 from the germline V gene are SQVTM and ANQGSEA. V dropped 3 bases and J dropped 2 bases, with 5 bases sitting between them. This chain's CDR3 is CSVETTYEQYF. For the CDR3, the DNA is TGCAGCGTTGAGACTACCTACGAGCAGTACTTC.